The table lists the clone carrying this T cell receptor (beta chain) with many counts. Its antigen is unidentified. The entry originates in a study of T-cell reconstitution after alpha-beta-depleted transplantation in children. General study points: There were reportedly several hundred expanded graft clones from which alpha-beta T cells came about two months after transplant.

Unique molecular identifiers were built into the TCRbeta library. MiXCR, run by TCRdb on the PCR reads, gives a single entry per CDR3 protein. Of 300,000 to 400,000 distinct CDR3 sequences listed, 15% to 20% are singletons. CDR3 size: 20 residues. Between the trimmed V and J ends, which lost 6 bases and 9 bases, there was a span of 36 bases. The TCR originated in a male patient aged 2 to 9 who had a stem cell transplant for acute lymphoblastic leukemia, so the T cells may come from the graft donor. Source: PBMCs, mostly from graft donor cells, taken 360 days after TCRalphabeta/CD19-depleted stem cell transplant. V and J are TRBV12-3 or TRBV12-4 and TRBJ1-3; a weak D match, TRBD1 (6 bases). The CDR3: CASRLEGPGGRVAADTTIYF. DNA of the CDR3: TGTGCCAGCAGGTTGGAGGGCCCTGGGGGCAGGGTGGCTGCTGATACCACCATATATTTT.